This T cell receptor (beta chain) was sequenced during a study of CD8+CD57+ T cells in acquired aplastic anemia. In germline, CDR1 is SGHTA, CDR2 FQGNSA. The CDR3 loop spans 15 amino acids. V was pared by 2 bases and J by 7 bases, with 14 bases between. Genomic DNA provided the template from which TCR beta VDJ and CDR3 profiles were obtained. TCRdb used MiXCR to reprocess the reads, holding one entry per CDR3 protein. The table records some 280,000 distinct CDR3 sequences, around three fifths of them present only once. Sequenced sample: sorted CD4+, CD8+, or CD8+CD57+ T cells (not recorded which) from PBMCs. The gene calls are TRBV7-2 and TRBJ2-2; D may be TRBD2 (5 bases). The clonotype was recovered from a human donor with severe aplastic anemia or a healthy control (not recorded which). The CDR3 nucleotides are TGTGCCAGCAGCTTACGGCAGATTGCGGGCGGGGAGCTGTTTTTT. Its translation: CASSLRQIAGGELFF.